This T cell receptor beta chain was profiled in a study of blood T cells in healthy people across ages (dated by TCRdb to the mid-2010s). Context from the whole study: In model experiments, template switching captured roughly one uniquely barcoded TCR beta cDNA molecule for every two T cells. Donors were grouped into four age groups: young (average roughly 17 years), middle-aged (39), aged (about 59) and long-lived (approximately 82). Age-related changes in TCR beta repertoire diversity were measured in the study by deep sequencing normalized with unique cDNA molecular identifiers. The study analyzed two additional independent replicas of 1 million unique cDNA reads from the same blood draw for two donors, one aged 18 to 30 and one aged 80 or older. Donors of different ages were randomly distributed across sequencing lanes to avoid experimental bias.

Donors were 39 systemically healthy Caucasian individuals from Russia aged roughly 6 to 95 years. Around 10 milliliters of peripheral blood were collected from each donor into EDTA-treated Vacutainer tubes. Ficoll-Paque density-gradient centrifugation was used to isolate PBMCs, with at least 7 million per sample. Total RNA, at least 6 micrograms per sample, was extracted from PBMCs with Trizol reagent. The percentages of naive CD45RAhigh/CD27high T cells were determined by flow cytometry on a PBMC aliquot from every donor. What the authors observed across the whole study: Donor CMV infection status was unknown, potentially confounding age-related changes in expanded clonotypes. The percentage of naive T cells measured by flow cytometry correlated strongly with observed TCR beta diversity. Conclusive comparison of naive and antigen-experienced compartments was prevented by the profiling of bulk unsorted PBMCs. Observed TCR beta diversity per million T cells fell roughly linearly with age, and a significant reduction was already apparent by age approximately 41. Compared with the aged group, more naive CD4+ T cells, fewer expanded clones and increased TCR diversity were shown by the long-lived group, suggesting age selection. Estimates of total diversity from one million sequenced T cells were regarded as lower bounds and underestimates.

The CDR3 contains 14 residues, cysteine and phenylalanine counted. The read is trimmed to its CDR3 DNA, 42 bases read in frame from base 1. The V end loses 6 bases and the J end loses 6 bases, and a stretch of 18 bases separates them. As concerns this clonotype: Its binding antigen is unknown. One base away there is no much larger clone; base qualities are not given.

The method was 5' RACE. The instrument given in TCRdb is Illumina HiSeq 2500. A second PCR of about 6 to 12 cycles was performed with a sample-barcoded 5' primer and a J-beta primer mix. A unique molecular identifier was introduced onto each TCR beta cDNA molecule by a template-switch 5' adaptor carrying 12 random nucleotides. Each sample yielded at least 2.5 million CDR3-containing paired-end reads. First-strand cDNA synthesis was performed from all RNA using the Mint cDNA synthesis kit, with priming by a TRBC-specific oligonucleotide. All cDNA was treated with uracil-DNA glycosylase and then went through a first 18-cycle PCR with the universal primers M1SS and BC2_uni_R. The source study handled its data this way. Each sample was normalized by randomly selecting 1 million high-quality reads, each carrying a distinct molecular identifier. Instead of being binned into consensus sequences, reads with shared molecular identifiers were discarded. MiTCR, with a Q25 quality threshold and the strictest error-elimination algorithm, was used for CDR3 identification, clonotype clustering and error correction. A nonparametric unseen species model with Euler transformation was used to estimate lower-bound total TCR beta diversity. TCRdb handled the public reads itself, with Q25 trimming in fastp and clone calling in MiXCR, and kept productive beta chains. Duplicate CDR3 protein sequences are folded into a single record with the most common DNA and genes. TCRdb, not the authors, supplied the V and J calls. In this sample the table shows approximately 940,000 distinct CDR3 sequences, roughly 48% of which occur a single time. Roughly an eighth of the sample goes to the ten largest clones.

This sequence originates from a man aged 30 to 45 in good health. Material for sequencing was blood. Rearrangement joined TRBV12-3 or TRBV12-4 to TRBJ2-7, with a weak D call of TRBD1 (8 bases match). The CDR3 amino acid sequence is: CASSPVYRGGEQYF. The DNA is as follows: TGTGCCAGCAGCCCCGTCTACAGGGGGGGCGAGCAGTACTTC.